The source of this TCR beta chain is a study of shared clonotypes between healthy human individuals. On this clone: What it binds is unknown.

This CDR3 is 15 amino acids long. Trimming cost V 6 bases and J 1 base; bases outside gene matches: 4. From germline, CDR1 is MDHEN and CDR2 SYDVKM. Measured with immunoSEQ multiplex PCR; TCRdb has only the in-frame clones, and not every one. The sample has approximately 2.5 million clones, just over 90% seen once. Findings and caveats of the study: The authors expected sequencing depth to affect clonotype sharing among donors.

Sequenced input: naive CD4+ T cells sorted from blood. Subset indicated: CD45RA+ positively selected. This receptor was taken from a young man in good health. This chain connects TRBV28 to TRBJ2-1; 9 bases map to TRBD1. CDR3 DNA sequence: TGTGCCAGCAGCCAGGGACAGGGTTCCTACAATGAGCAGTTCTTC. Translated, it gives CASSQGQGSYNEQFF. The full variable domain, completed using reference TRBV28 and TRBJ2-1, is DVKVTQSSRYLVKRTGEKVFLECVQDMDHENMFWYRQDPGLGLRLIYFSYDVKMKEKGDIPEGYSVSREKKERFSLILESASTNQTSMYLCASSQGQGSYNEQFFGPGTRLTVL.